This T cell receptor beta chain is from a study of metastatic and nonmetastatic thyroid tumors. Study findings and constraints: When malignant thyroid tumors were compared with benign nodules, TCR beta diversity was reportedly significantly higher in the malignant tumors. This held in both blood and tumor samples.

Worth noting for this clone: The antigen is undetermined. No conserved phenylalanine or tryptophan ends this CDR3, so it is likely a read error.

Treatment of any kind had been given to no patient before thyroid surgery. TCRdb re-called the PCR reads through MiXCR. Counted here are roughly 72,000 clones, more than 15% occurring once; the ten biggest clones make up around 13%. Trimming shortened V by 0 bases and J by 2 bases, and 8 bases separated the two germline ends. Germline loops: CDR1 DFQATT, CDR2 SNEGSKA (reference sequence). CDR3 length: 13 residues. V usage is TRBV20-1 and J usage is TRBJ2-7; D gene uncertain. Sequencing was performed on blood. The clonotype comes from a female donor with papillary thyroid cancer or a benign thyroid nodule (not recorded which). Some clones in this sample may be carry-over from other donors' samples. CDR3 sequence reads: CSARDGLAYEQYL. CDR3 in DNA: TGCAGTGCTAGAGATGGGCTGGCCTACGAGCAGTACCTC.